A selection of T cell receptor beta chains follows, all from one sample in a study of cytomegalovirus exposure and HLA in healthy donors. Assay: immunoSEQ multiplex PCR; the TCRdb copy retains only in-frame clones and omits some. The sample includes just over 200,000 clones. Material for sequencing was PBMCs. These receptors originate from a girl aged 2-10 years in good health and CMV-seropositive. The CDR3 runs from the conserved cysteine through the conserved F or W. A D gene is named only where the DNA matches it firmly.

>TRBJ2-5|TRBD2|TRBV19
TGTGCCAGTACCCCTCGCGGGAGGCGGGGGGAGACCCAGTACTTC
CASTPRGRRGETQYF
>TRBJ1-1|NA|TRBV5-4
TGTGCCAGCAGCCAGCGGAGGGGGGGTCCACTACTGAACACTGAAGCTTTCTTT
CASSQRRGGPLLNTEAFF
>TRBJ2-7|TRBD1|TRBV9
TGTGCCAGCAGCGCCTACGGGACAGGGTGGCTCTACGAGCAGTACTTC
CASSAYGTGWLYEQYF
>TRBJ2-3|TRBD1|TRBV10-3
TGTGCCATCAGTGAACCAGGACAGGGTGAGACAGATACGCAGTATTTT
CAISEPGQGETDTQYF
>TRBJ1-4|TRBD1|TRBV28
TGTGCCAGCAGTTTAAGGACAGGACGAGGTAATGAAAAACTGTTTTTT
CASSLRTGRGNEKLFF
>TRBJ1-4|TRBD1|TRBV7-2
TGTGCCAGCAGGTTACAGGGGGCGGGTGAAAAACTGTTTTTT
CASRLQGAGEKLFF
>TRBJ2-5|TRBD1|TRBV18
TGTGCCAGCTCACCCGGCGCAGGGGGCGCCTGGGAGACCCAGTACTTC
CASSPGAGGAWETQYF
>TRBJ2-3|NA|TRBV6-1
TGTGCCAGCGGGACTAGCACAGATACGCAGTATTTT
CASGTSTDTQYF
>TRBJ1-1|NA|TRBV5-4
TGTGCCAGCAGCTTGCTTGGACTCTTGAACACTGAAGCTTTCTTT
CASSLLGLLNTEAFF
>TRBJ2-3|TRBD2|TRBV15
TGTGCCACCAGCCAGACTAGCGGGAGGGCAGATACGCAGTATTTT
CATSQTSGRADTQYF
>TRBJ1-1|NA|TRBV28
TGTGCCAGCAGTTACAGGAAGACTGAAGCTTTCTTT
CASSYRKTEAFF
>TRBJ1-5|TRBD1|TRBV5-5
TGTGCCAGCAGTACATATCGGGGGACAGGGGGTTATAGCAATCAGCCCCAGCATTTT
CASSTYRGTGGYSNQPQHF
>TRBJ1-1|NA|TRBV5-1
TGCGCCAGCAGCTTGGGCAGCGAAAACACTGAAGCTTTCTTT
CASSLGSENTEAFF
>TRBJ2-3|NA|TRBV4-2
TGTGCCAGCAGCCAAGCTAGTTTTTCCACAGATACGCAGTATTTT
CASSQASFSTDTQYF
>TRBJ1-3|TRBD1|TRBV6-6
TGTGCCAGCAGCCCCCTAGACAGGGCGGACACCATATATTTT
CASSPLDRADTIYF
>TRBJ1-4|NA|TRBV5-1
TGCGCCAGCAGCCCTCACCAGGGTGAAAAACTGTTTTTT
CASSPHQGEKLFF
>TRBJ1-3|NA|TRBV2
TGTGCCAGCAGTTCGCCCTTAGAGGATGGAAACACCATATATTTT
CASSSPLEDGNTIYF
>TRBJ1-1|NA|TRBV19
TGTGCCAGTAGTATGAGGGCGGCGAACACTGAAGCTTTCTTT
CASSMRAANTEAFF
>TRBJ1-6|NA|TRBV6-5
TGTGCCAGCAGGGAACAGGGCACCTATAATTCACCCCTCCACTTT
CASREQGTYNSPLHF
>TRBJ2-1|TRBD2|TRBV2
TGTGCCAGCTGGGAGGGATCTTCCGACAATGAGCAGTTCTTC
CASWEGSSDNEQFF
>TRBJ1-2|TRBD1|TRBV5-6
TGTGCCAGCAGTCGCTACAGGGGGCCCTATGGCTACACCTTC
CASSRYRGPYGYTF
>TRBJ1-5|TRBD1|TRBV27
TGTGCCAGCACCCAGCGAGGGGGCGGCAATCAGCCCCAGCATTTT
CASTQRGGGNQPQHF
>TRBJ1-3|TRBD1|TRBV5-8
TGTGCCAGCAGCGCTGGACAGGGTTGGAGCACTGGAAACACCATATATTTT
CASSAGQGWSTGNTIYF
>TRBJ2-7|TRBD2|TRBV27
TGCGTTACCCGCAGCGGGAGCCTCGAGCAGTACTTC
CVTRSGSLEQYF
>TRBJ2-7|TRBD1|TRBV5-1
TGCGCCAGCAGTTCCGGGACAGGGACCCCCTACGAGCAGTACTTC
CASSSGTGTPYEQYF
>TRBJ1-2|NA|TRBV5-1
TGCGCCAGCAGCTTGGCCACCACAGGGCAAGGCTACACCTTC
CASSLATTGQGYTF
>TRBJ2-2|NA|TRBV2
TGTGCCAGCAGTGAGGGACAAGGGGACACCGGGGAGCTGTTTTTT
CASSEGQGDTGELFF
>TRBJ2-7|TRBD1|TRBV7-8
TGTGCCAGCAGCGCCACCGGGACAGGAAACTACGAGCAGTACTTC
CASSATGTGNYEQYF
>TRBJ2-2|NA|TRBV19
TGTGCCAGTAGACCAGGGAGGTCCGGGGAGCTGTTTTTT
CASRPGRSGELFF
>TRBJ2-5|TRBD2|TRBV6-6
TGTGCCAGCAGTTACCCCGGGACTAGGGAGGGGACCCAGTACTTC
CASSYPGTREGTQYF
>TRBJ2-7|TRBD2|TRBV18
TGTGCCAGCTCCGGCCCGGGAGGGTCTATCTACGAGCAGTACTTC
CASSGPGGSIYEQYF
>TRBJ1-4|NA|TRBV6-6
TGTGCCAGCAGCTTTGACATGACATCCGGAAAACTGTTTTTT
CASSFDMTSGKLFF